The rows below give T cell receptor beta chains drawn from one sample of a study of T-cell reconstitution after alpha-beta-depleted transplantation in children. TCRdb re-derived calls from the PCR reads in MiXCR, one entry per CDR3 protein. The repertoire holds fewer than 400,000 distinct CDR3 sequences, with 23% as singletons. Material: PBMCs, mostly from graft donor cells, obtained 180 days after TCRalphabeta/CD19-depleted stem cell transplant. The receptors derive from a male patient between 10 and 17 years old who had a stem cell transplant for acute lymphoblastic leukemia, so the T cells may come from the graft donor. CDR3s include the opening cysteine and the closing phenylalanine or tryptophan. Each record gives: V gene, D gene, J gene, clone size, CDR3 protein, CDR3 DNA. The D gene is left open where the match is weak. Clone size is not always given. Where it is, it says once, few, many or a class for expanded clones.

v_gene: TRBV5-6; d_gene: TRBD1; j_gene: TRBJ1-2; abundance: few; CDR3aa: CASSLARGHYGYTF; CDR3nt: TGTGCCAGCAGCTTGGCCAGGGGGCACTATGGCTACACCTTC
v_gene: TRBV7-8; d_gene: NA; j_gene: TRBJ2-7; abundance: few; CDR3aa: CASSQGILALPYEQYF; CDR3nt: TGTGCCAGCAGCCAAGGTATCCTAGCGCTTCCCTACGAGCAGTACTTC
v_gene: TRBV4-1; d_gene: NA; j_gene: TRBJ2-1; abundance: NA; CDR3aa: CASSQDASFSEQFF; CDR3nt: TGCGCCAGCAGCCAAGACGCTAGCTTCAGTGAGCAGTTCTTC
v_gene: TRBV6-5; d_gene: TRBD2; j_gene: TRBJ2-5; abundance: NA; CDR3aa: CASSPLAWRERETQYF; CDR3nt: TGTGCCAGCAGTCCCCTGGCCTGGCGGGAGCGGGAGACCCAGTACTTC
v_gene: TRBV6-1; d_gene: TRBD2; j_gene: TRBJ2-1; abundance: NA; CDR3aa: CASRIQPSGLAGNEQFF; CDR3nt: TGTGCCAGCAGGATTCAGCCGAGTGGACTAGCGGGCAATGAGCAGTTCTTC
v_gene: TRBV7-3; d_gene: TRBD1; j_gene: TRBJ1-1; abundance: NA; CDR3aa: CASSLTKTGGRNTEAFF; CDR3nt: TGTGCCAGCAGCTTAACCAAGACAGGGGGCAGGAACACTGAAGCTTTCTTT
v_gene: TRBV28; d_gene: NA; j_gene: TRBJ1-6; abundance: few; CDR3aa: CASSFDSYNSPLHF; CDR3nt: TGTGCCAGCAGTTTTGACAGCTATAATTCACCCCTCCACTTT
v_gene: TRBV3-1; d_gene: NA; j_gene: TRBJ1-1; abundance: NA; CDR3aa: CASSHGGTEAFF; CDR3nt: TGTGCCAGCAGCCATGGGGGGACTGAAGCTTTCTTT
v_gene: TRBV15; d_gene: NA; j_gene: TRBJ1-5; abundance: few; CDR3aa: CATSRDYSNQPQHF; CDR3nt: TGTGCCACCAGCAGAGACTATAGCAATCAGCCCCAGCATTTT
v_gene: TRBV15; d_gene: NA; j_gene: TRBJ1-1; abundance: NA; CDR3aa: CATSRDAARVTEAFF; CDR3nt: TGTGCCACCAGCAGAGATGCGGCCAGGGTGACTGAAGCTTTCTTT
v_gene: TRBV4-1; d_gene: TRBD1; j_gene: TRBJ2-5; abundance: NA; CDR3aa: CASSQVGTEQETQYF; CDR3nt: TGCGCCAGCAGCCAAGTGGGGACAGAGCAAGAGACCCAGTACTTC
v_gene: TRBV9; d_gene: TRBD1; j_gene: TRBJ2-7; abundance: NA; CDR3aa: CASSPRDRGDYEQYF; CDR3nt: TGTGCCAGCAGCCCCAGGGACAGGGGGGACTACGAGCAGTACTTC
v_gene: TRBV5-6; d_gene: TRBD2; j_gene: TRBJ2-5; abundance: NA; CDR3aa: CASSWVTSGGGETQYF; CDR3nt: TGTGCCAGCAGCTGGGTGACTAGCGGAGGTGGAGAGACCCAGTACTTC
v_gene: TRBV4-1; d_gene: TRBD1; j_gene: TRBJ1-3; abundance: NA; CDR3aa: CASSQIGQGALGNTIYF; CDR3nt: TGCGCCAGCAGCCAAATCGGGCAGGGGGCGCTTGGAAACACCATATATTTT
v_gene: TRBV5-1; d_gene: NA; j_gene: TRBJ1-5; abundance: few; CDR3aa: CASSLVADQPQHF; CDR3nt: TGCGCCAGCAGCTTGGTGGCGGATCAGCCCCAGCATTTT
v_gene: TRBV5-1; d_gene: NA; j_gene: TRBJ1-1; abundance: NA; CDR3aa: CASSSTEVNTEAFF; CDR3nt: TGCGCCAGCAGCTCGACAGAGGTGAACACTGAAGCTTTCTTT
v_gene: TRBV6-1; d_gene: NA; j_gene: TRBJ2-7; abundance: NA; CDR3aa: CASKPTRPLSYEQYF; CDR3nt: TGTGCCAGCAAGCCGACCCGGCCCCTCTCCTACGAGCAGTACTTC
v_gene: TRBV3-1; d_gene: TRBD2; j_gene: TRBJ2-3; abundance: NA; CDR3aa: CASSQALAGGEDTQYF; CDR3nt: TGTGCCAGCAGCCAAGCTCTAGCGGGAGGCGAAGATACGCAGTATTTT
v_gene: TRBV7-9; d_gene: TRBD1; j_gene: TRBJ2-3; abundance: few; CDR3aa: CASSSLQGADTQYF; CDR3nt: TGTGCCAGCAGCTCATTACAGGGGGCAGATACGCAGTATTTT
v_gene: TRBV6-1; d_gene: NA; j_gene: TRBJ2-2; abundance: few; CDR3aa: CATNPGRLPTGELFF; CDR3nt: TGTGCCACGAACCCGGGACGATTGCCCACCGGGGAGCTGTTTTTT
v_gene: TRBV7-9; d_gene: NA; j_gene: TRBJ2-5; abundance: NA; CDR3aa: CASRVSHKETQYF; CDR3nt: TGTGCCAGCAGAGTCTCCCACAAGGAGACCCAGTACTTC
v_gene: TRBV12-3/TRBV12-4; d_gene: NA; j_gene: TRBJ1-5; abundance: few; CDR3aa: CASSLGTLSNQPQHF; CDR3nt: TGTGCCAGCAGTTTGGGGACGCTAAGCAATCAGCCCCAGCATTTT
v_gene: TRBV20-1; d_gene: NA; j_gene: TRBJ1-5; abundance: few; CDR3aa: CSAEGKVDQPQHF; CDR3nt: TGCAGTGCTGAGGGGAAGGTGGATCAGCCCCAGCATTTT
v_gene: TRBV18; d_gene: TRBD2; j_gene: TRBJ2-1; abundance: NA; CDR3aa: CASSQMGLAGANEQFF; CDR3nt: TGTGCCAGCTCACAGATGGGACTAGCGGGAGCCAATGAGCAGTTCTTC
v_gene: TRBV9; d_gene: TRBD2; j_gene: TRBJ2-2; abundance: few; CDR3aa: CASSVGLAGGPSDTGELFF; CDR3nt: TGTGCCAGCAGCGTGGGACTAGCGGGAGGGCCCAGCGACACCGGGGAGCTGTTTTTT
v_gene: TRBV5-1; d_gene: NA; j_gene: TRBJ2-3; abundance: few; CDR3aa: CASSSGNTDTQYF; CDR3nt: TGCGCCAGCAGCAGTGGAAACACAGATACGCAGTATTTT
v_gene: TRBV12-3/TRBV12-4; d_gene: TRBD1; j_gene: TRBJ2-2; abundance: NA; CDR3aa: CTSWDRGYGGINGELFF; CDR3nt: TGTACCAGCTGGGACAGGGGGTATGGTGGTATTAACGGGGAGCTGTTTTTT
v_gene: TRBV5-1; d_gene: TRBD2; j_gene: TRBJ2-2; abundance: few; CDR3aa: CASSTTSGNTGELFF; CDR3nt: TGCGCCAGCAGCACTACTAGCGGGAACACCGGGGAGCTGTTTTTT
v_gene: TRBV15; d_gene: TRBD1; j_gene: TRBJ2-3; abundance: NA; CDR3aa: CATSRETGGTDTQYF; CDR3nt: TGTGCCACCAGCAGAGAGACAGGGGGGACAGATACGCAGTATTTT
v_gene: TRBV5-4; d_gene: NA; j_gene: TRBJ1-1; abundance: NA; CDR3aa: CASSLGGFRLNTEAFF; CDR3nt: TGTGCCAGCAGCTTGGGGGGATTTCGGCTAAACACTGAAGCTTTCTTT
v_gene: TRBV6-5; d_gene: NA; j_gene: TRBJ2-1; abundance: few; CDR3aa: CASSLRPVDKLEEQFF; CDR3nt: TGTGCCAGCAGCTTAAGGCCGGTGGACAAGTTGGAGGAGCAGTTCTTC
v_gene: TRBV12-3/TRBV12-4; d_gene: TRBD2; j_gene: TRBJ2-3; abundance: few; CDR3aa: CASRPRLAIRDTQYF; CDR3nt: TGTGCCAGCAGACCCCGACTAGCCATACGGGATACGCAGTATTTT
v_gene: TRBV20-1; d_gene: NA; j_gene: TRBJ2-1; abundance: many; CDR3aa: CSASGGTDLYNEQFF; CDR3nt: TGCAGTGCTAGCGGGGGGACAGATTTATACAATGAGCAGTTCTTC
v_gene: TRBV7-8; d_gene: NA; j_gene: TRBJ2-5; abundance: NA; CDR3aa: CASSLVGGGLTETQYF; CDR3nt: TGTGCCAGCAGCTTAGTTGGCGGCGGGCTTACAGAGACCCAGTACTTC
v_gene: TRBV29-1; d_gene: TRBD1; j_gene: TRBJ2-2; abundance: many; CDR3aa: CSAQTGVAGELFF; CDR3nt: TGCAGCGCCCAGACAGGGGTGGCCGGGGAGCTGTTTTTT
v_gene: TRBV4-1; d_gene: TRBD1; j_gene: TRBJ1-2; abundance: NA; CDR3aa: CASSQWTGSYGYTF; CDR3nt: TGCGCCAGCAGCCAATGGACAGGGAGCTATGGCTACACCTTC
v_gene: TRBV27; d_gene: TRBD1; j_gene: TRBJ1-2; abundance: few; CDR3aa: CASSLSVGTGGVNYGYTF; CDR3nt: TGTGCCAGCAGTTTATCAGTGGGAACAGGGGGCGTTAACTATGGCTACACCTTC
v_gene: TRBV4-2; d_gene: NA; j_gene: TRBJ1-2; abundance: NA; CDR3aa: CASSQESGLNYGYTF; CDR3nt: TGTGCCAGCAGCCAAGAATCAGGGCTTAACTATGGCTACACCTTC
v_gene: TRBV5-1; d_gene: NA; j_gene: TRBJ2-4; abundance: NA; CDR3aa: CASSPGDIQYF; CDR3nt: TGCGCCAGCAGCCCCGGGGACATTCAGTACTTC
v_gene: TRBV4-1; d_gene: NA; j_gene: TRBJ2-1; abundance: few; CDR3aa: CASSQHIEQFF; CDR3nt: TGCGCCAGCAGCCAACATATTGAGCAGTTCTTC
v_gene: TRBV5-1; d_gene: NA; j_gene: TRBJ2-3; abundance: NA; CDR3aa: CASSLNTGLTPDTQYF; CDR3nt: TGCGCCAGCAGCTTGAACACAGGTCTAACCCCAGATACGCAGTATTTT
v_gene: TRBV21-1; d_gene: NA; j_gene: TRBJ2-7; abundance: few; CDR3aa: CASSKGPGTASCYEQYF; CDR3nt: TGTGCCAGCAGCAAAGGGCCCGGGACAGCCTCTTGCTACGAGCAGTACTTC
v_gene: TRBV12-3/TRBV12-4; d_gene: NA; j_gene: TRBJ1-6; abundance: few; CDR3aa: CASSLNRYNSPLHF; CDR3nt: TGTGCCAGCAGTTTAAACCGGTATAATTCACCCCTCCACTTT
v_gene: TRBV5-6; d_gene: NA; j_gene: TRBJ2-7; abundance: once; CDR3aa: CASSLDSVIHYEQYF; CDR3nt: TGTGCCAGCAGCTTAGATAGCGTCATTCATTACGAGCAGTACTTC
v_gene: TRBV25-1; d_gene: NA; j_gene: TRBJ2-7; abundance: NA; CDR3aa: CASSARTAYEQYF; CDR3nt: TGTGCCAGCAGTGCTAGAACCGCCTACGAGCAGTACTTC